Listed here are 19 T cell receptor beta chains from one sample, sequenced in a study of spatial heterogeneity in lung cancer. The sample's time point: sample taken at primary tumor resection. TCRdb fed the 5' RACE reads into MiXCR, producing one record per CDR3 protein. Of 9,500 to 12,000 distinct CDR3 sequences listed, 5.5% to 7% are singletons. The specimen comprised PBMCs, sampled at surgery. All receptors derive from a male donor with early-stage non-small cell lung cancer.

The rearrangement uses TRBV6-6 and TRBJ2-2, with D perhaps TRBD1 or TRBD2 (5 bases each). CDR3 size: 14 residues. Germline loops: CDR1 MNHNY, CDR2 SVGAGI (reference sequence). Deletions cut 5 bases from V and 1 base from J, with 8 bases between. CDR3 sequence: CASSLGVNTGELFF. The CDR3 bases are TGTGCCAGCAGTCTGGGGGTGAACACCGGGGAGCTGTTTTTT.

This clonotype is classed as medium-sized (0.01 to 0.1%). The chain joins TRBV7-2 to TRBJ1-1; D is ambiguous. Trimming stripped 2 bases from V and 0 bases from J, with 13 bases between. Germline V gene lookup returns CDR1 SGHTA and CDR2 FQGNSA. The CDR3 is 16 residues long. For the CDR3, the DNA is TGTGCCAGCAGCTTAAGGTGGCAGTCGATGAACACTGAAGCTTTCTTT. Its protein product is CASSLRWQSMNTEAFF.

This clonotype has at least ten counts. J is TRBJ2-7 and V is TRBV28; TRBD2 agrees at 7 bases. The CDR3 extends over 15 amino acids. J lost 2 bases, V lost 3 bases, and 7 bases had no gene match. Germline lookup yields CDR1 MDHEN and CDR2 SYDVKM. As DNA, the CDR3 is TGTGCCAGCAGTTTCCGGGGGAGGGCCCCCTACGAGCAGTACTTC. It translates to CASSFRGRAPYEQYF.

The chain employs TRBV2 and TRBJ1-1; no definite D call. Germline V gives CDR1 SNHLY, CDR2 FYNNEI. This CDR3 has 13 amino acids. Trimming removed 5 bases at V and 6 bases at J, with 13 bases between. The DNA for the CDR3 is TGTGCCAGCAGTACAGACATAAACGCTGAAGCTTTCTTT. Translating gives CASSTDINAEAFF.

This clonotype came up many times. The chain combines TRBV20-1 with TRBJ2-5; no firm D call. V dropped 3 bases and J dropped 5 bases, with 13 bases sitting between them. This CDR3 is 13 amino acids long. CDR1 is DFQATT and CDR2 is SNEGSKA in the germline V gene (reference sequence). This CDR3 is CSASPLGVETQYF. The CDR3 region has the DNA TGCAGTGCTAGTCCGCTAGGTGTCGAGACCCAGTACTTC.

Within the sample, this clonotype is medium-sized. The V and J genes are TRBV6-6 and TRBJ1-1; D remains unclear. The CDR3 totals 13 residues. Germline values: CDR1 MNHNY, CDR2 SVGAGI (reference sequence). Trimming took off 2 bases at V and 0 bases at J, with 4 bases between the two ends. This chain's CDR3 is CASSYAVNTEAFF. For the CDR3, the DNA is TGTGCCAGCAGTTACGCAGTGAACACTGAAGCTTTCTTT.

The genes are TRBV6-2 or TRBV6-3 and TRBJ1-5, with D tentatively TRBD1 (5 bases). V was trimmed by 7 bases and J by 1 base, leaving 14 bases between them. Germline lookup yields CDR1 MNHEY and CDR2 SVGEGT. There are 15 residues in the CDR3. CDR3 loop: CASTQLGLSNQPQHF. CDR3 DNA: TGTGCCAGCACTCAATTGGGGCTCAGCAATCAGCCCCAGCATTTT.

This clonotype was seen at least ten times. V is TRBV11-2 and J is TRBJ2-1; no clear D. Germline CDR1 reads SGHAT; CDR2 reads FQNNGV. V gave up 0 bases and J gave up 6 bases, with 6 bases separating them. The CDR3 totals 13 residues. CDR3 protein: CASSLDLPNEQFF. The CDR3 region has the DNA TGTGCCAGCAGCTTAGATCTCCCCAATGAGCAGTTCTTC. The full variable domain, its missing parts supplied by reference TRBV11-2 and TRBJ2-1, is EAGVAQSPRYKIIEKRQSVAFWCNPISGHATLYWYQQILGQGPKLLIQFQNNGVVDDSQLPKDRFSAERLKGVDSTLKIQPAKLEDSAVYLCASSLDLPNEQFFGPGTRLTVL.

Sample share makes this clonotype medium-sized. The V and J genes are TRBV10-1 and TRBJ2-1; tentatively, D is TRBD2 (6 bases). V dropped 4 bases and J dropped 6 bases, with 10 bases sitting between them. CDR1 is WNHNN, CDR2 SYGVQD, per germline (reference sequence). This CDR3 comprises 13 residues. The CDR3 region has the DNA TGCGCCAGCAGTGTAGGAGGGATCAATGAGCAGTTCTTC. This codes for CASSVGGINEQFF.

The chain recombines TRBV7-9 with TRBJ1-6, with D hard to call. Germline assignment: CDR1 SEHNR and CDR2 FQNEAQ (reference sequence). The CDR3 has 12 amino acids. V lost 5 bases and J lost 4, with 3 bases in between. The CDR3 loop is CASSQYNSPLHF. The CDR3 coding sequence is TGTGCCAGCAGCCAGTATAATTCACCCCTCCACTTT.

This clonotype appeared many times. The chain recombines TRBV27 with TRBJ2-7; 12 positions match TRBD1. The germline V gene encodes CDR1 MNHEY and CDR2 SMNVEV (reference sequence). CDR3 size: 15 residues. V dropped 4 bases and J dropped 6; count of bases not matched to a gene: 7. The CDR3: CASSSAGQGALEQYF. The CDR3 DNA reads TGTGCCAGCAGTTCCGCGGGACAGGGGGCCCTCGAGCAGTACTTC.

In its sample, this clonotype was seen many times. This chain uses TRBV20-1 with TRBJ2-1; TRBD2 agrees at 7 bases. J gave up 4 bases and V 5 bases, and 11 bases lay outside the gene matches. The CDR3 has 15 amino acids. The V gene's germline CDR1 is DFQATT and CDR2 SNEGSKA (reference sequence). The CDR3 DNA reads TGCAGTGCTCACCCACGACTAGCACAATACAATGAGCAGTTCTTC. This sequence encodes CSAHPRLAQYNEQFF.

By its share, this clonotype is medium-sized (0.01 to 0.1%). The chain has TRBV6-5 and TRBJ2-5; 8 bases align to TRBD2. CDR3 length equals 15 residues. V shed 2 bases and J 3 bases; nucleotides not matched to a gene: 5. Looked up from germline, CDR1 is MNHEY and CDR2 is SVGAGI. CDR3 DNA: TGTGCCAGCAGTTACAGTAGAGCGGGAGAAGAGACCCAGTACTTC. Amino acids: CASSYSRAGEETQYF.

This clonotype was seen many times. The chain carries TRBV7-9 and TRBJ2-1; no clear D. The CDR3 runs to 14 residues. Per germline, CDR1 SEHNR and CDR2 FQNEAQ (reference sequence). V was shortened by 0 bases and J by 5 bases, with 8 bases between the two germline ends. The CDR3 nucleotides are TGTGCCAGCAGCTTAGCGGCCGGAAACAATGAGCAGTTCTTC. It translates to CASSLAAGNNEQFF.

This clonotype was observed at least ten times. This chain uses TRBV29-1 with TRBJ1-6; a weak D match, TRBD1 (6 bases). Germline V gene sequence: CDR1 SQVTM, CDR2 ANQGSEA. The CDR3 totals 13 residues. V lost 6 bases to trimming and J lost 9 bases, with 15 bases between them. The CDR3 nucleotides read TGCAGCGTATCAAGAGGGGGAGGTTCACCCCTCCACTTT. Translation gives CSVSRGGGSPLHF.

This clonotype was seen ten or more times. The chain has TRBV20-1 and TRBJ2-7; TRBD2 is a possible D gene (5 bases). This CDR3 is 14 amino acids long. V was trimmed by 6 bases and J by 0 bases, leaving 15 bases between them. The germline gives CDR1 DFQATT, CDR2 SNEGSKA (reference sequence). Here the CDR3 DNA reads TGCAGTGCCCCCTTTGGACGGGGCTCCTACGAGCAGTACTTC. The encoded protein is CSAPFGRGSYEQYF.

The rearrangement links TRBV25-1 to TRBJ1-6, with 10 positions matching TRBD1. The CDR3 consists of 17 residues. V trimming: 2 bases; J trimming: 3 bases; junction bases outside the gene matches: 4. The germline gives CDR1 MGHDK, CDR2 SYGVNS. CDR3 region: CASSETGTGVYNSPLHF. CDR3 coding DNA: TGTGCCAGCAGTGAAACCGGGACAGGGGTCTATAATTCACCCCTCCACTTT. The full variable domain, with the rest looked up from reference TRBV25-1 and TRBJ1-6, is EADIYQTPRYLVIGTGKKITLECSQTMGHDKMYWYQQDPGMELHLIHYSYGVNSTEKGDLSSESTVSRIRTEHFPLTLESARPSHTSQYLCASSETGTGVYNSPLHFGNGTRLTVT.

This clonotype was counted ten times or more. The V gene is TRBV9, the J gene TRBJ1-1; the D gene is possibly TRBD1 (6 bases). The CDR3 has 17 amino acids. Per germline, CDR1 SGDLS and CDR2 YYNGEE. The ends were cut back, 1 base at V and 2 bases at J, with 18 bases in the middle. The CDR3 nucleotides are TGTGCCAGCAGCGTATCCTCAGGGGCCAAGAGTAACACTGAAGCTTTCTTT. It encodes CASSVSSGAKSNTEAFF.

This clonotype was recorded at least ten times. The chain couples TRBV4-1 to TRBJ2-5; 8 bases agree with TRBD2. The CDR3 runs 16 residues. The junction had 14 bases not matched to a gene; V was cut back by 6 bases and J by 5 bases. In germline, CDR1 is MGHRA, CDR2 YSYEKL. The CDR3 DNA reads as TGCGCCAGCAGAAAGGGTACTAGCGGCGGAGAGGAGACCCAGTACTTC. Translation gives CASRKGTSGGEETQYF.